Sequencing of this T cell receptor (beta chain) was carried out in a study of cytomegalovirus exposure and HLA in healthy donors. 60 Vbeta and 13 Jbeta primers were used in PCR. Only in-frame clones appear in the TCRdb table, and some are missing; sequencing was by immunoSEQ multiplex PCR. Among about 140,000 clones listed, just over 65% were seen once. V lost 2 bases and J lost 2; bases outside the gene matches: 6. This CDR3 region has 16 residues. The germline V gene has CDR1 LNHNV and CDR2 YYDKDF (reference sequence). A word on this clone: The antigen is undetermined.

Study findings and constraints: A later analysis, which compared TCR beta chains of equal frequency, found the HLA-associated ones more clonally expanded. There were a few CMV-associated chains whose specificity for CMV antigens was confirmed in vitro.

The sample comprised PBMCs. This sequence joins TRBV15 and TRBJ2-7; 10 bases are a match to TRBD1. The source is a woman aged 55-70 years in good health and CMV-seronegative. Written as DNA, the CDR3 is TGTGCCACCAGCAGACCCTTGACAGGGGGCGCCTACGAGCAGTACTTC. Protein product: CATSRPLTGGAYEQYF.